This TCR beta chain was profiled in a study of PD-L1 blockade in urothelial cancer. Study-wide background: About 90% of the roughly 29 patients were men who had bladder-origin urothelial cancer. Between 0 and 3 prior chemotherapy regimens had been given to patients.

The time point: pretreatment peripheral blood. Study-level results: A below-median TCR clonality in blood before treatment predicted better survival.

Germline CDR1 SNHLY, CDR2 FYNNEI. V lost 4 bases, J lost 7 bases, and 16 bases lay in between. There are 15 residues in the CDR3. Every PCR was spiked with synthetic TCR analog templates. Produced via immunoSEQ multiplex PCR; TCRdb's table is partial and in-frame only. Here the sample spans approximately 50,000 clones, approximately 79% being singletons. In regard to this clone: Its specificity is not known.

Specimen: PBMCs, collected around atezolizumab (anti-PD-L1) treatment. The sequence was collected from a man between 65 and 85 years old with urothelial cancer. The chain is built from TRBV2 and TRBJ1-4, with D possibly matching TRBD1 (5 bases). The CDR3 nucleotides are TGTGCCAGCAGTGTAGTCGCAGGGCGCCCTGAAAAACTGTTTTTT. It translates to CASSVVAGRPEKLFF.